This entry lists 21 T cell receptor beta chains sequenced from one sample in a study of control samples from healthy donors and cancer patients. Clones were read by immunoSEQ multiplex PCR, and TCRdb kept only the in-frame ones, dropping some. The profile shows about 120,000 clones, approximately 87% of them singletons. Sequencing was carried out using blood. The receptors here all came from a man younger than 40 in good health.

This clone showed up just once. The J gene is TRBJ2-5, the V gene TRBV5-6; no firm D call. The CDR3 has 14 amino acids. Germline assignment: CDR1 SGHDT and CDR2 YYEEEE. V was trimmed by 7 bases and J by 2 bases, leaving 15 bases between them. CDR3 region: CASLRSLFQETQYF. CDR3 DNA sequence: TGTGCCAGCCTCCGCAGCCTATTTCAAGAGACCCAGTACTTC.

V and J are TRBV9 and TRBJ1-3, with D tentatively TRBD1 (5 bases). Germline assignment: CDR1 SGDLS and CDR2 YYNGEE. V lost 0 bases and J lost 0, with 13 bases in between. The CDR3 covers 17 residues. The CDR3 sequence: CASSVEGRQRSGNTIYF. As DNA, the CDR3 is TGTGCCAGCAGCGTAGAAGGAAGACAGCGCTCTGGAAACACCATATATTTT.

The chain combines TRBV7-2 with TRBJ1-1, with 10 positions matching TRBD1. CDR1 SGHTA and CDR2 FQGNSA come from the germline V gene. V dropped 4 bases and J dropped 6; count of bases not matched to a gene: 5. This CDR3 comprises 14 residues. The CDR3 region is CASSSRGQGPEAFF. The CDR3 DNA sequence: TGTGCCAGCAGCTCCCGGGGACAGGGGCCTGAAGCTTTCTTT. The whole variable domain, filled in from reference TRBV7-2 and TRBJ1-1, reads GAGVSQSPSNKVTEKGKDVELRCDPISGHTALYWYRQSLGQGLEFLIYFQGNSAPDKSGLPSDRFSAERTGGSVSTLTIQRTQQEDSAVYLCASSSRGQGPEAFFGQGTRLTVV.

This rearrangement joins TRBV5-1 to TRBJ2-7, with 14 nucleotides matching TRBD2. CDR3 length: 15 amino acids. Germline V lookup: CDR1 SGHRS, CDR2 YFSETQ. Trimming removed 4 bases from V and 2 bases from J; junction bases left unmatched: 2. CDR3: CASSMGLAGAYEQYF. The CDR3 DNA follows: TGCGCCAGCAGCATGGGACTAGCGGGGGCCTACGAGCAGTACTTC.

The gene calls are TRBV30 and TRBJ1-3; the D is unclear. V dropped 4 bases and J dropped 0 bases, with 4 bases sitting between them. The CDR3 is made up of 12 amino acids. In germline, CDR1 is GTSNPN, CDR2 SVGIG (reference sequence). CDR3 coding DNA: TGTGCCTGGAAACGCTCTGGAAACACCATATATTTT. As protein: CAWKRSGNTIYF.

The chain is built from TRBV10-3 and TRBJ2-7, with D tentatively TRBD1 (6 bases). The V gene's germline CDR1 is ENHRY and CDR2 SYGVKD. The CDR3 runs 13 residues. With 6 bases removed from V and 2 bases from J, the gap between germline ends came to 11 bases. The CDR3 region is CAIRGQVAYEQYF. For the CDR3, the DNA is TGTGCCATCAGGGGACAAGTAGCCTACGAGCAGTACTTC.

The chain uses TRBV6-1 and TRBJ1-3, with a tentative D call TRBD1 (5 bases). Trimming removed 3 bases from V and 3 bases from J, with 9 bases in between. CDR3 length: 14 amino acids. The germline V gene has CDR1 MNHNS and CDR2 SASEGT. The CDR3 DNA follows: TGTGCCAGCAGTGATACAGGACGTGGAAACACCATATATTTT. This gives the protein CASSDTGRGNTIYF.

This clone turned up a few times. CDR3 in amino acids: CATSDQGQVNTEAFF. CDR3 DNA sequence: TGTGCCACCAGTGATCAGGGACAGGTCAACACTGAAGCTTTCTTT. This rearrangement joins TRBV24-1 to TRBJ1-1; 8 nucleotides match TRBD1. Trimming took 3 bases from V and 2 from J; bases not matched to a gene: 4. Germline V gene lookup returns CDR1 KGHDR and CDR2 SFDVKD. The CDR3 loop spans 15 amino acids.

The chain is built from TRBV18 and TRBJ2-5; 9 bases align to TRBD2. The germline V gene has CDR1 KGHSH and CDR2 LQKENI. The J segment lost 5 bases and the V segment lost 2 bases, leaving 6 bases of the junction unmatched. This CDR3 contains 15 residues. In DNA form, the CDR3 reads TGTGCCAGCTCACCAAATGCGGGGGGGCCCGAGACCCAGTACTTC. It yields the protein CASSPNAGGPETQYF.

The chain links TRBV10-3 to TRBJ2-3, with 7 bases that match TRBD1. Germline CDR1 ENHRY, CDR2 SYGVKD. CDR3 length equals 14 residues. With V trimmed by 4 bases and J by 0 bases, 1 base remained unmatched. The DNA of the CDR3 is TGTGCCATCAGTGCACAGGGGAGCACAGATACGCAGTATTTT. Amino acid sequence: CAISAQGSTDTQYF.

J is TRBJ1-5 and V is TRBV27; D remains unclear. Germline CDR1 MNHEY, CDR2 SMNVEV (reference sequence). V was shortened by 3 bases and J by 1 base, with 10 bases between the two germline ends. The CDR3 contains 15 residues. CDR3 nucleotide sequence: TGTGCCAGCAGTTTGTATTCGGGGAGCAATCAGCCCCAGCATTTT. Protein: CASSLYSGSNQPQHF.

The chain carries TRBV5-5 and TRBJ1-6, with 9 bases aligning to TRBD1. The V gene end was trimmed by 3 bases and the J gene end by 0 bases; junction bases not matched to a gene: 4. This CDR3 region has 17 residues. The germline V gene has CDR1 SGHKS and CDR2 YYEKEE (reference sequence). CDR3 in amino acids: CASSWGQGSSYNSPLHF. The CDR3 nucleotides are TGTGCCAGCAGCTGGGGACAGGGCAGCTCCTATAATTCACCCCTCCACTTT. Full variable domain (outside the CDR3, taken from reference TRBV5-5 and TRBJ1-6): DAGVTQSPTHLIKTRGQQVTLRCSPISGHKSVSWYQQVLGQGPQFIFQYYEKEERGRGNFPDRFSARQFPNYSSELNVNALLLGDSALYLCASSWGQGSSYNSPLHFGNGTRLTVT.

The CDR3 region has the DNA TGTGCCAGCTCACCGGGGTACCCGAACACCGGGGAGCTGTTTTTT. This sequence encodes CASSPGYPNTGELFF. The rearrangement joins TRBV18 to TRBJ2-2, with D hard to call. V lost 3 bases and J lost 0, with 8 bases in between. Germline CDR1 reads KGHSH; CDR2 reads LQKENI. The CDR3 sequence is 15 residues long.

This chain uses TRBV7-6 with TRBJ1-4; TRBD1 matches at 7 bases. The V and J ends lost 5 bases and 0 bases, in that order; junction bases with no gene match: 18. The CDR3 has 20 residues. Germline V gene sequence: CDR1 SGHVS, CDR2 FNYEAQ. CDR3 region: CASSQPSRDRDFATNEKLFF. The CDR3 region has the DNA TGTGCCAGCAGCCAGCCCAGCCGGGACAGAGACTTTGCAACTAATGAAAAACTGTTTTTT.

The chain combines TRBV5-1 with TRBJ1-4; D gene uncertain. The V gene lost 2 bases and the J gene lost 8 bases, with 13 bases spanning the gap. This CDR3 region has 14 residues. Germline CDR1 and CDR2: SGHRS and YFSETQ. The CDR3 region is CASSFAGGEEKLFF. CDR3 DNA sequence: TGCGCCAGCAGCTTCGCGGGAGGAGAGGAAAAACTGTTTTTT.

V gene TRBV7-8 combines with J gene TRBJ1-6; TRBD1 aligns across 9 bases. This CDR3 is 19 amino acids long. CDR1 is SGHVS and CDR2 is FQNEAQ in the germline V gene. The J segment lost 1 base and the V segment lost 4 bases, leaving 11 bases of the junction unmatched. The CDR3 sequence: CASSSYILTGGSYNSPLHF. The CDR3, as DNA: TGTGCCAGCAGCTCTTATATACTGACAGGGGGTTCCTATAATTCACCCCTCCACTTT. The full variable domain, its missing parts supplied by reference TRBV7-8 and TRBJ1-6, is GAGVSQSPRYKVAKRGQDVALRCDPISGHVSLFWYQQALGQGPEFLTYFQNEAQLDKSGLPSDRFFAERPEGSVSTLKIQRTQQEDSAVYLCASSSYILTGGSYNSPLHFGNGTRLTVT.

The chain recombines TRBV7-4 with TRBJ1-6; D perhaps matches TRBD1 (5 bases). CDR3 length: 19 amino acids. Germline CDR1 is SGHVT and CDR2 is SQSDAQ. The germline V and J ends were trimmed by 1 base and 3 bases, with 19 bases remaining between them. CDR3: CASSLEARIRVYYNSPLHF. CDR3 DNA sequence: TGTGCCAGCAGCTTAGAAGCTAGAATCAGGGTCTACTATAATTCACCCCTCCACTTT.

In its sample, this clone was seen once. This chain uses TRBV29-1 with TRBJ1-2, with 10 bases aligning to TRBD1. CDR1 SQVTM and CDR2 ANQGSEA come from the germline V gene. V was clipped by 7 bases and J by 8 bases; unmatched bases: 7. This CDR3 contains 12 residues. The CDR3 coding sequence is TGCAGCGCTACGACAGGGGGCAACGGCTACACCTTC. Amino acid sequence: CSATTGGNGYTF.

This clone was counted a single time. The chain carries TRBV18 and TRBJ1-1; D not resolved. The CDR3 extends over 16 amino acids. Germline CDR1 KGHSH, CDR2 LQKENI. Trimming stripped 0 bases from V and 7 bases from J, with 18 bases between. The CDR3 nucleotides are TGTGCCAGCTCACCACCGCCCGAGCCTTCTTCCAATGAAGCTTTCTTT. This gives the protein CASSPPPEPSSNEAFF.

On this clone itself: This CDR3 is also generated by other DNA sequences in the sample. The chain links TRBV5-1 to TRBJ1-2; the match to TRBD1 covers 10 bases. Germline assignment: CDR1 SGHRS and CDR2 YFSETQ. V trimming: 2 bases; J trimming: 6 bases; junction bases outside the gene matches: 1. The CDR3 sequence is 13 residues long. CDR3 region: CASSLGQGDGYTF. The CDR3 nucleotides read TGCGCCAGCAGCTTAGGACAGGGGGATGGCTACACCTTC.

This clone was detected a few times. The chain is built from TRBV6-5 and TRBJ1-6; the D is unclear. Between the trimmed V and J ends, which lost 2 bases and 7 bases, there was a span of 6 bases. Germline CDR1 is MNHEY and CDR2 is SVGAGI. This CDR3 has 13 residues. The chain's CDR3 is CASSYLGNSPLHF. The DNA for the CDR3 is TGTGCCAGCAGTTACCTCGGGAATTCACCCCTCCACTTT.